The 27 T cell receptor beta chains reported below all come from one sample, sequenced in a study of blood T cells in healthy people across ages. The authors ran a second PCR of roughly 6 to 12 cycles using a sample-barcoded 5' primer and a J-beta primer mix. MiXCR was run by TCRdb on the 5' RACE reads, yielding one entry per CDR3 protein. Of over 1,200,000 distinct CDR3 sequences in the sample, around 55% are singletons; the top ten hold about 6.3%. Sequenced: blood. The source is a man between 18 and 29 years old in good health.

The V and J genes are TRBV29-1 and TRBJ2-5; a weak D match, TRBD2 (5 bases). The CDR3 length is 13 residues. V lost 4 bases and J 5 bases, leaving 14 bases between the germline ends. Per germline, CDR1 SQVTM and CDR2 ANQGSEA. The CDR3 nucleotides are TGCAGCGTTGTGGGGTCGGGGTCGGAGACCCAGTACTTC. Amino acid sequence: CSVVGSGSETQYF.

This clonotype was seen a few times. The chain carries TRBV6-5 and TRBJ2-7; 7 bases line up with TRBD1. This CDR3 is 14 amino acids long. Germline CDR1 reads MNHEY; CDR2 reads SVGAGI. The ends lost 0 bases at V and 3 bases at J; junction bases unmatched: 2. CDR3 nucleotides: TGTGCCAGCAGTTACTCGGGACAGTTCTACGAGCAGTACTTC. As protein: CASSYSGQFYEQYF.

This chain joins TRBV3-1 and TRBJ2-1, with 15 positions matching TRBD2. This CDR3 has 17 amino acids. V dropped 4 bases and J dropped 5; count of bases not matched to a gene: 6. Germline CDR1 and CDR2: LGHDT and YNNKEL (reference sequence). The DNA for the CDR3 is TGTGCCAGCAGCCCCCCGGGACTAGCGGGAGGACACAATGAGCAGTTCTTC. It translates to CASSPPGLAGGHNEQFF.

This clonotype was counted only a few times. The chain uses TRBV21-1 and TRBJ2-3. TRBV21-1 is classified as a pseudogene. This CDR3 is 16 amino acids long. The CDR3 bases are TGTGCCAGCAGCAAAAGCCGAATCGAGGTGGGCGATACGCAGTATTTT. Its protein product is CASSKSRIEVGDTQYF.

V and J are TRBV12-3 or TRBV12-4 and TRBJ2-7; 8 bases fit TRBD2. CDR3 length equals 15 residues. V dropped 6 bases and J dropped 2; count of bases not matched to a gene: 9. CDR3 bases: TGTGCCAGCAGCCCCAGAGCGGGAGTCACCTACGAGCAGTACTTC. Its translation is CASSPRAGVTYEQYF.

The J gene is TRBJ2-4, the V gene TRBV3-1, with 7 nucleotides matching TRBD2. V lost 3 bases, J lost 13 bases, and 12 bases stayed unmatched. The CDR3 is made up of 14 amino acids. The V gene's germline CDR1 is LGHDT and CDR2 YNNKEL (reference sequence). The CDR3 DNA reads as TGTGCCAGCAGCCACCATGCGACGGCGGGGGAGCAGTACTTC. Encoded protein: CASSHHATAGEQYF.

This chain joins TRBV9 and TRBJ2-3; TRBD2 agrees at 8 bases. Germline V gene sequence: CDR1 SGDLS, CDR2 YYNGEE. Germline trimming cut 0 bases from V and 4 bases from J; bases unmatched to any gene: 4. The CDR3 extends over 15 amino acids. CDR3 loop: CASSVEGTRSDTQYF. CDR3 bases: TGTGCCAGCAGCGTAGAGGGGACTAGGTCAGATACGCAGTATTTT.

This sequence joins TRBV7-9 and TRBJ2-1; the match to TRBD2 covers 7 bases. The CDR3 sequence is 17 residues long. V dropped 5 bases and J dropped 8; count of bases not matched to a gene: 18. Germline V CDR1 and CDR2: SEHNR, FQNEAQ (reference sequence). CDR3 sequence reads: CASSPPPTEAGAYEQFF. In nucleotides, the CDR3 is TGTGCCAGCAGCCCGCCCCCAACCGAGGCGGGAGCGTATGAGCAGTTCTTC.

The sample holds a few counts of this clonotype. This chain joins TRBV27 and TRBJ2-3, with a possible D match to TRBD2 (7 bases). Germline CDR1 is MNHEY and CDR2 is SMNVEV (reference sequence). This CDR3 has 14 amino acids. With 3 bases removed from V and 4 bases from J, the gap between germline ends came to 11 bases. DNA for the CDR3: TGTGCCAGCAGTTTGGGGGGGCAGCCAGATACGCAGTATTTT. This gives the protein CASSLGGQPDTQYF.

The V call is TRBV6-6, the J call TRBJ2-1; 10 bases are a match to TRBD2. With V trimmed by 3 bases and J by 8 bases, 4 bases remained unmatched. CDR1 and CDR2 from the germline V gene are MNHNY and SVGAGI (reference sequence). CDR3 length equals 14 residues. CDR3 DNA: TGTGCCAGCAGTTATAGGCTAGCGGGGGATGAGCAGTTCTTC. Its translation: CASSYRLAGDEQFF.

The rearrangement links TRBV7-6 to TRBJ2-3; D gene unclear. Germline V gene data show CDR1 as SGHVS and CDR2 as FNYEAQ. Trimming took 4 bases from V and 6 from J, leaving 17 bases between them. This CDR3 comprises 15 residues. CDR3 loop: CASSSDPVAADTQYF. CDR3 DNA sequence: TGTGCCAGCAGCTCAGACCCGGTTGCAGCCGATACGCAGTATTTT.

V gene TRBV20-1 combines with J gene TRBJ1-2; 12 nucleotides agree with TRBD1. The V gene end was trimmed by 5 bases and the J gene end by 8 bases; junction bases not matched to a gene: 6. Germline-derived CDR1 and CDR2 are DFQATT and SNEGSKA (reference sequence). This CDR3 region has 13 residues. CDR3 residues: CSASGTGGRGYTF. CDR3 sequence (DNA): TGCAGTGCTTCCGGGACAGGGGGCAGGGGCTACACCTTC.

The V call is TRBV7-2, the J call TRBJ2-1, with a weak D call TRBD1 (5 bases). Germline CDR1 reads SGHTA; CDR2 reads FQGNSA. Trimming cost V 3 bases and J 3 bases, with 12 bases left between them. The CDR3 sequence is 15 residues long. CDR3 sequence: CASSFPRDFYNEQFF. Here the CDR3 DNA reads TGTGCCAGCAGCTTCCCCAGGGATTTCTACAATGAGCAGTTCTTC.

The chain couples TRBV24-1 to TRBJ1-2; D remains ambiguous. Deletions cut 9 bases from V and 8 bases from J, with 15 bases between. Germline V gives CDR1 KGHDR, CDR2 SFDVKD. CDR3 length: 12 residues. The CDR3 spells CATEDLFRGYTF. CDR3 coding DNA: TGTGCCACCGAGGATCTGTTTCGAGGCTACACCTTC.

The chain joins TRBV18 to TRBJ1-2; 7 bases fit TRBD1. In germline, CDR1 is KGHSH, CDR2 LQKENI. This CDR3 has 16 residues. V lost 6 bases to trimming and J lost 2 bases; unmatched junction nucleotides: 12. CDR3 coding DNA: TGTGCCAGCTCTAGAGGCTCGGGACAGTACAACTATGGCTACACCTTC. Translation: CASSRGSGQYNYGYTF.

This clonotype was found a few times. The chain employs TRBV7-9 and TRBJ1-2; TRBD1 agrees at 8 bases. V lost 2 bases to trimming and J lost 6 bases; unmatched junction nucleotides: 5. The CDR3 has 14 amino acids. Germline loops: CDR1 SEHNR, CDR2 FQNEAQ (reference sequence). The CDR3 region has the DNA TGTGCCAGCAGCTTAACCACGGGACAGGATGGCTACACCTTC. It is translated as CASSLTTGQDGYTF.

The chain couples TRBV9 to TRBJ2-1; D is ambiguous. CDR1 and CDR2 from the germline V gene are SGDLS and YYNGEE. Trimming cost V 0 bases and J 8 bases, with 15 bases left between them. This CDR3 is 15 amino acids long. The CDR3 DNA follows: TGTGCCAGCAGCGTAGGGTTCAGGCTTCACGATGAGCAGTTCTTC. This translates into CASSVGFRLHDEQFF.

This chain's CDR3 is CASRGQGHTEAFF. The CDR3 DNA is TGTGCCAGCAGGGGACAGGGTCACACTGAAGCTTTCTTT. The gene calls are TRBV12-3 or TRBV12-4 and TRBJ1-1; 9 bases are a match to TRBD1. The ends lost 6 bases at V and 3 bases at J; junction bases unmatched: 2. The CDR3 contains 13 residues.

CDR3 in DNA: TGCGCCAGCAGCCACCCGGTACGAGGAGCGTACGAGCAGTACTTC. It is translated as CASSHPVRGAYEQYF. This chain joins TRBV4-1 and TRBJ2-7, with unresolved D. Trimming removed 3 bases from V and 4 bases from J, with 16 bases in between. CDR1 MGHRA and CDR2 YSYEKL come from the germline V gene. The CDR3 consists of 15 residues.

This chain uses TRBV20-1 with TRBJ2-7, with D maybe TRBD1 (5 bases). The CDR3 runs 11 residues. Germline assignment: CDR1 DFQATT and CDR2 SNEGSKA (reference sequence). The ends were cut back, 6 bases at V and 5 bases at J, with 11 bases in the middle. CDR3 sequence: CSAQTDNEQYF. CDR3 in DNA: TGCAGTGCCCAGACAGATAACGAGCAGTACTTC.

V usage is TRBV5-1 and J usage is TRBJ1-2; tentative D call: TRBD1 (6 bases). The germline gives CDR1 SGHRS, CDR2 YFSETQ. This CDR3 is built from 14 residues. V lost 4 bases and J 3 bases, leaving 13 bases between the germline ends. This CDR3 is CASSDGGGDYGYTF. The CDR3 bases are TGCGCCAGCAGCGACGGGGGGGGCGACTATGGCTACACCTTC.

The rearrangement links TRBV28 to TRBJ2-4; 8 nucleotides match TRBD1. The end of the DNA aligns better with TRBJ2-7, so the J call may be wrong. Per germline, CDR1 MDHEN and CDR2 SYDVKM. CDR3 size: 12 residues. CDR3 protein: CASKGQVYEQYF. CDR3 sequence (DNA): TGTGCCAGCAAGGGACAGGTGTACGAGCAGTACTTC.

The chain combines TRBV20-1 with TRBJ1-2; maybe TRBD1 (5 bases). Trimming stripped 8 bases from V and 9 bases from J, with 25 bases between. CDR3 length: 14 residues. Germline values: CDR1 DFQATT, CDR2 SNEGSKA (reference sequence). The CDR3 protein is CSTRPPRDGRSYTF. The CDR3 DNA reads TGCAGTACCCGACCACCCAGGGACGGTAGGAGCTACACCTTC.

The V and J genes are TRBV5-1 and TRBJ2-5; D gene uncertain. The J call may be in error: the DNA end matches TRBJ2-4 better. The CDR3 is 13 amino acids. Germline V gene lookup returns CDR1 SGHRS and CDR2 YFSETQ. CDR3 region: CASSYGKGGIQYF. The CDR3 nucleotides read TGCGCCAGCAGTTATGGGAAGGGTGGCATTCAGTACTTC.

The V call is TRBV6-5, the J call TRBJ2-1; a weak D match, TRBD2 (5 bases). Germline V lookup: CDR1 MNHEY, CDR2 SVGAGI. The CDR3 sequence is 15 residues long. V was shortened by 5 bases and J by 1 base, with 12 bases between the two germline ends. The CDR3 reads CASSMDGVSYNEQFF. The DNA for the CDR3 is TGTGCCAGCAGTATGGACGGGGTATCCTACAATGAGCAGTTCTTC.

The chain joins TRBV20-1 to TRBJ1-6, with D unresolved. CDR3 length equals 14 residues. The ends were cut back, 5 bases at V and 3 bases at J, with 11 bases in the middle. The germline CDR1 and CDR2 sequences are DFQATT and SNEGSKA (reference sequence). CDR3 in amino acids: CSAYQRIYNSPLHF. For the CDR3, the DNA is TGCAGTGCTTACCAAAGGATCTATAATTCACCCCTCCACTTT.

The rearrangement links TRBV28 to TRBJ2-7; D may correspond to TRBD1 or TRBD2 (5 bases each). The germline V gene has CDR1 MDHEN and CDR2 SYDVKM. V was pared by 5 bases and J by 3 bases, with 17 bases between. The CDR3 runs 15 residues. CDR3 region: CASSPEGPPRYEQYF. Here the CDR3 DNA reads TGTGCCAGCAGTCCCGAGGGGCCTCCCCGCTACGAGCAGTACTTC.